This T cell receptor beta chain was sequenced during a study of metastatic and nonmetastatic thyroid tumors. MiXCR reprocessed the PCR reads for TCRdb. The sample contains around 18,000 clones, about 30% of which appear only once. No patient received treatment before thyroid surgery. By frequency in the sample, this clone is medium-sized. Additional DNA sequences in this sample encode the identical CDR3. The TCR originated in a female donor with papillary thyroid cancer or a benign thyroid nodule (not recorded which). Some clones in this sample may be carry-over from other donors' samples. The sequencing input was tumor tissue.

CDR3 nucleotide sequence: TGTGCCATCAGTGGTGTGGGGGGAACTACGGGGGAGCAGTTCTTC. Translation: CAISGVGGTTGEQFF. The chain combines TRBV10-3 with TRBJ2-1, with D perhaps TRBD2 (6 bases). This CDR3 spans 15 amino acids. CDR1 and CDR2 from the germline V gene are ENHRY and SYGVKD. V lost 4 bases to trimming and J lost 10 bases, with 20 bases between them.